Reported below is one T cell receptor beta chain. Trimming pared 4 bases from V and 1 base from J, leaving 8 bases between. The CDR3 spans 13 residues. The data belong to a study of blood T cell repertoires in COVID-19. Under the authors' procedure: Estimation of nucleated cell counts relied on the amplification of reference gene primers. Profiled with immunoSEQ multiplex PCR; TCRdb holds only in-frame clones, not every one. V, J and clone size were drawn from that table, and D and trimming were deduced from the DNA. This sample has 150,000 to 200,000 clones; 82% occur once, and the top ten carry roughly 7.1%.

Sequencing was carried out using peripheral blood. The receptor was derived from a woman in her sixties or seventies with COVID-19, enrolled during active disease. The rearrangement links TRBV12-3 or TRBV12-4 to TRBJ2-7; D is unclear. The CDR3 loop is CASSSSGSYEQYF. In DNA form, the CDR3 reads TGTGCCAGCAGTTCCTCCGGGTCCTACGAGCAGTACTTC.